This T cell receptor (beta chain) was identified in a study of cytomegalovirus exposure and HLA in healthy donors. Produced via immunoSEQ multiplex PCR; TCRdb's table is partial and in-frame only. The table has about 130,000 clones, about 90% seen once. Germline CDR1 is MDHEN and CDR2 is SYDVKM. Between the trimmed V and J ends, which lost 6 bases and 2 bases, there was a span of 14 bases. The CDR3 has 14 residues. This TCR was sampled from a woman younger than 45 in good health and CMV-seropositive. The sequenced material came from PBMCs. This rearrangement joins TRBV28 to TRBJ2-7, with TRBD2 as a possible D gene (5 bases). This chain's CDR3 is CASSPLRETYEQYF. The CDR3 bases are TGTGCCAGCAGCCCTTTAAGGGAGACCTACGAGCAGTACTTC.